The clone carrying this TCR beta chain was observed at least ten times. This entry is derived from a study of neurological immune-mediated disorders. Across the study: Of the multiple sclerosis patients, some 34 in total, roughly 30 were relapsing-remitting and 3 were secondary progressive.

V was clipped by 10 bases and J by 0 bases, with 16 bases between them. Germline loops: CDR1 LNHNV, CDR2 YYDKDF (reference sequence). The CDR3 runs to 15 residues. Via MiXCR, TCRdb re-called the 5' RACE reads, giving one row per CDR3 protein. The sample holds about 33,000 distinct CDR3 sequences, approximately 1.5% seen once. The TCR comes from a woman in her thirties with multiple sclerosis. The source material was PBMCs. This chain joins TRBV15 and TRBJ2-1, with D maybe TRBD1 (7 bases). The CDR3 region is CARTSGGSSYNEQFF. In nucleotides, the CDR3 is TGTGCCAGGACCTCAGGGGGGAGCTCCTACAATGAGCAGTTCTTC.